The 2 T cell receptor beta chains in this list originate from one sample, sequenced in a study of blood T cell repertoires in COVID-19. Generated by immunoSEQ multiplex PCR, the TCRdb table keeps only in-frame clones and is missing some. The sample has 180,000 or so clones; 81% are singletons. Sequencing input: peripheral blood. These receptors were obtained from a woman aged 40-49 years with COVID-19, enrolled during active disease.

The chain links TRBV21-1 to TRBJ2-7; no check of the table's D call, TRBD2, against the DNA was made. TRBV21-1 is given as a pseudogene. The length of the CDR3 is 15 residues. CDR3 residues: CASSKATQGGVWQYF. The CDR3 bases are TGTGCCAGCAGCAAAGCAACGCAGGGCGGGGTGTGGCAGTACTTC.

In DNA, the CDR3 is TGTGCCATCTCAGCTACCGGGACAAATGGCTACACCTTC. It codes for CAISATGTNGYTF. The rearrangement links TRBV10-3 to TRBJ1-2; TRBD1 might be the D (6 bases). The V end lost 8 bases, the J end lost 6 bases, and 16 bases lay between the germline ends. CDR3 length equals 13 residues. From germline, CDR1 is ENHRY and CDR2 SYGVKD.